A single TCR beta chain is shown here with its context. Its antigen is still unknown. These data come from a study of shared clonotypes between healthy human individuals. Study-wide points: Sequencing of the sorted subsets was shown by rarefaction to be incomplete despite large depth.

Germline-derived CDR1 and CDR2 are SGHRS and YFSETQ. This CDR3 is 13 amino acids long. With 4 bases removed from V and 1 base from J, the gap between germline ends came to 8 bases. Several immunoSEQ 96-well plates shared each subset's DNA, each plate a replicate. Using immunoSEQ multiplex PCR, the repertoire was profiled, and TCRdb retains in-frame clones only, with some absent. The sample lists 950,000 to 1,100,000 clones, about three quarters occurring once. Sequenced material: memory CD4+ T cells sorted from blood. The subset was: CD45RA-negative fraction. The clonotype comes from a man between 18 and 29 years old in good health. The chain recombines TRBV5-1 with TRBJ1-1, with TRBD1 as a possible D gene (6 bases). CDR3 in amino acids: CASSRTANTEAFF. The CDR3 DNA follows: TGCGCCAGCAGCAGGACAGCGAACACTGAAGCTTTCTTT.